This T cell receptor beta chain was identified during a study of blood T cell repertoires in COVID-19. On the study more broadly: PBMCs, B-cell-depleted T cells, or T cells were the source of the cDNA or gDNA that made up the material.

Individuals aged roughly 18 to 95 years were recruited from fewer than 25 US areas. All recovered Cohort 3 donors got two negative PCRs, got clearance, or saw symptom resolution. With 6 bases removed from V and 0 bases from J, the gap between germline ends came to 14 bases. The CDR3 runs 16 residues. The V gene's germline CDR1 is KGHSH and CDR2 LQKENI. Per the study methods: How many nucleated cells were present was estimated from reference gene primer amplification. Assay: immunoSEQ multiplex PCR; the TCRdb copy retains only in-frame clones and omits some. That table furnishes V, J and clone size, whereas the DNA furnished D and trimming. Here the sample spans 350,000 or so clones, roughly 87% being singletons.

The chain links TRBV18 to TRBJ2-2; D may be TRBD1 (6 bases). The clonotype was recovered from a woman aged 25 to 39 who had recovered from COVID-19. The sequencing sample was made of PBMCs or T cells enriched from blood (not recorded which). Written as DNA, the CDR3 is TGTGCCAGCTCGCAGACACAGGGCTCGAACACCGGGGAGCTGTTTTTT. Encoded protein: CASSQTQGSNTGELFF.